The entry below describes one T cell receptor (beta chain). The antigen remains undetermined. The CDR3 totals 15 residues. Looked up from germline, CDR1 is MNHEY and CDR2 is SVGAGI. J was trimmed by 8 bases and V by 2 bases; bases with no gene match: 8. The data were taken from a study of cytomegalovirus exposure and HLA in healthy donors. Study-level findings and limits: In a later analysis, at a false discovery rate of 0.05, about 17,000 TCR beta sequences matched HLA alleles. In a later analysis, parvovirus B19, influenza, CMV and Epstein-Barr virus appeared linked to several top co-occurrence clusters.

A multiplex PCR was run with 60 Vbeta primers and 13 Jbeta primers. Per the study methods: The count from a later analysis was 60 million to 85 million unique TCR beta chains, some 11 million of them shared. TCRdb keeps only in-frame clones here, not all; method: immunoSEQ multiplex PCR. The V and J calls and clone size come from that table; D and trimming were worked out from the DNA. The sample lists 120,000 or so clones, approximately 74% seen once, with approximately 10% in the top ten. The clonotype comes from a woman in her forties or fifties in good health and CMV-seropositive. Sequences were obtained from PBMCs. The chain couples TRBV6-5 to TRBJ1-4, with 7 bases fitting TRBD1. The CDR3, as DNA: TGTGCCAGCAGTTACCGTCGGACAGGAGGGGAAAAACTGTTTTTT. As protein: CASSYRRTGGEKLFF.